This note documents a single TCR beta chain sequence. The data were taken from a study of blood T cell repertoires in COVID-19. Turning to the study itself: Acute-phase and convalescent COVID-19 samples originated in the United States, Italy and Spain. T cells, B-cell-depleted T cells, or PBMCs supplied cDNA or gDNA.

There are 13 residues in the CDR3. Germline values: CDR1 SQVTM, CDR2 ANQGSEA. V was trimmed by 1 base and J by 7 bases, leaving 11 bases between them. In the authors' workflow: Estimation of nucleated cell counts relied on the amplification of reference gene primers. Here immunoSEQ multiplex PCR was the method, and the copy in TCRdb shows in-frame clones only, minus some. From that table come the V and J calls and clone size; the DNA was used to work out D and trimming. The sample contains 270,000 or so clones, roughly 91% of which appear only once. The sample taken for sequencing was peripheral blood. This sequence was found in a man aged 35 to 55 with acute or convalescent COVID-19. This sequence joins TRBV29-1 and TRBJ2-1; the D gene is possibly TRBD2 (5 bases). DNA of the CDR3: TGCAGCGTTGAAGGGGGAGCGGCAAATGAGCAGTTCTTC. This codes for CSVEGGAANEQFF.